The 7 T cell receptor beta chains reported below all come from one sample, sequenced in a study of blood T cell repertoires in COVID-19. The repertoire was sequenced with immunoSEQ multiplex PCR; TCRdb's copy has only in-frame clones and lacks some. The sample yields 450,000 to 500,000 clones, less than 90% seen once. Material: PBMCs or T cells enriched from blood (not recorded which). The source is a woman aged 55 to 70 who had recovered from COVID-19.

The chain joins TRBV4-1 to TRBJ1-6; perhaps TRBD1 as D (5 bases). This CDR3 comprises 19 residues. CDR1 is MGHRA, CDR2 YSYEKL, per germline. V dropped 0 bases and J dropped 6 bases, with 21 bases sitting between them. CDR3 coding DNA: TGCGCCAGCAGCCAAGAAGGGGCCTTAGGGGTTCTCACTAATTCACCCCTCCACTTT. Its protein product is CASSQEGALGVLTNSPLHF.

The table lists this clone with a few counts. The chain is built from TRBV2 and TRBJ2-5, with D possibly matching TRBD1 (7 bases). V lost 7 bases and J lost 7, with 25 bases in between. This CDR3 is built from 16 residues. CDR1 is SNHLY and CDR2 is FYNNEI in the germline V gene. CDR3 nucleotides: TGTGCCAGCACCTTGGAGGACAGGACGCCCGGGGGGACCCAGTACTTC. As protein: CASTLEDRTPGGTQYF.

As to this clone: One end of the junction does not line up with germline, which may come from a read error. V and J are TRBV5-1 and TRBJ1-1; possibly TRBD1 for D (5 bases). This CDR3 is built from 13 residues. Germline CDR1 is SGHRS and CDR2 is YFSETQ. The CDR3 region is CASSLQANTEAFF. The DNA of the CDR3 is TGCGCCAGCAGTTTACAGGCGAACACTGAGGCTTTCTTT.

Of note for this clone: Other DNA sequences in this sample translate to the same CDR3. The V and J genes are TRBV12-3 or TRBV12-4 and TRBJ1-5, with unresolved D. The CDR3 loop spans 13 amino acids. Trimming cost V 1 base and J 6 bases, with 7 bases left between them. This chain's CDR3 is CASSLDRGQPQHF. The CDR3 DNA reads TGTGCCAGCAGTTTAGACCGAGGTCAGCCCCAGCATTTT.

The chain employs TRBV5-4 and TRBJ1-1; D uncertain. V shed 2 bases and J shed 3 bases, with 14 bases lying between them. This CDR3 has 15 amino acids. CDR1 and CDR2 from the germline V gene are SGHNT and YYREEE (reference sequence). In DNA form, the CDR3 reads TGTGCCAGCAGCTTTACTGACTGGGAGGACACTGAAGCTTTCTTT. Translating gives CASSFTDWEDTEAFF.

The chain combines TRBV24-1 with TRBJ2-2; 9 nucleotides align to TRBD1. The CDR3 runs to 18 residues. The junction had 11 bases not matched to a gene; V was cut back by 7 bases and J by 0 bases. Looked up from germline, CDR1 is KGHDR and CDR2 is SFDVKD. CDR3 nucleotides: TGTGCCACCAGGGGCGCGGACAGGGGTCGAACGAACACCGGGGAGCTGTTTTTT. This encodes CATRGADRGRTNTGELFF.

The rearrangement joins TRBV7-8 to TRBJ2-3; TRBD1 is a possible D gene (6 bases). The V end lost 1 base, the J end lost 2 bases, and 10 bases lay between the germline ends. The CDR3 covers 15 residues. Germline loops: CDR1 SGHVS, CDR2 FQNEAQ. In nucleotides, the CDR3 is TGTGCCAGCAGCTTAGGGACAGTCCTCACAGATACGCAGTATTTT. Its translation: CASSLGTVLTDTQYF.